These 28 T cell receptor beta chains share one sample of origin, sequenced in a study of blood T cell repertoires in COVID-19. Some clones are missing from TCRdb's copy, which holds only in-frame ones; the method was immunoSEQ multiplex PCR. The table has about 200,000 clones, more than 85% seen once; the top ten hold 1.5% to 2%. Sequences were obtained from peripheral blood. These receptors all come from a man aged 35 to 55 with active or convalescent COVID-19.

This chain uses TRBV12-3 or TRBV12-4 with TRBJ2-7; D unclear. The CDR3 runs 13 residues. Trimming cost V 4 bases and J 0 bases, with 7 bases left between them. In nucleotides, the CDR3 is TGTGCCAGCAGTTCCAGGTTCTCCTACGAGCAGTACTTC. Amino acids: CASSSRFSYEQYF.

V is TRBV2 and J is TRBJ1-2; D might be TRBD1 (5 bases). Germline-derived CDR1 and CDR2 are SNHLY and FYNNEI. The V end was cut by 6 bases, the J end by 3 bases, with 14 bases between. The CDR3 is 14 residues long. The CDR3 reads CASRRRGSYYGYTF. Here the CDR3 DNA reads TGTGCCAGCAGAAGAAGGGGCTCCTACTATGGCTACACCTTC.

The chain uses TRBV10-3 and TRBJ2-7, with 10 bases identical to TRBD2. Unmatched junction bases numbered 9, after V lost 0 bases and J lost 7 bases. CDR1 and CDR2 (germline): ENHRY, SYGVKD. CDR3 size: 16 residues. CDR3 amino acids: CAISESKLAGVREQYF. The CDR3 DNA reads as TGTGCCATCAGTGAGTCGAAGCTAGCGGGAGTTCGGGAGCAGTACTTC.

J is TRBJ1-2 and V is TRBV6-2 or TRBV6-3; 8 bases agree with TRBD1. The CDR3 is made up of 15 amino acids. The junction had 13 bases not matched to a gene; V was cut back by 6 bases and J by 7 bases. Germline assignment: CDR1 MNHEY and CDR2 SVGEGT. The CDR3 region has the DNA TGTGCCAGCAGCGCTACCAATACAGGGGGGATTGGCTACACCTTC. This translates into CASSATNTGGIGYTF.

The CDR3 nucleotides are TGTGCCAGCAGCACCGCTCGGGACTACCAAGAGACCCAGTACTTC. Translating gives CASSTARDYQETQYF. The V call is TRBV27, the J call TRBJ2-5, with D perhaps matching TRBD2 (6 bases). Trimming took 6 bases from V and 0 from J, leaving 14 bases between them. Germline CDR1 reads MNHEY; CDR2 reads SMNVEV (reference sequence). The CDR3 covers 15 residues.

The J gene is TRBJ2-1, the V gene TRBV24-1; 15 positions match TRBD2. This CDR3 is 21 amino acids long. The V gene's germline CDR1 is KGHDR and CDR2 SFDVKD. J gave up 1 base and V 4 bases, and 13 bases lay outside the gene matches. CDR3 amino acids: CATSDSGTSGGLPRSYNEQFF. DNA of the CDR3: TGTGCCACCAGTGACTCTGGGACTAGCGGGGGGCTCCCTAGGTCCTACAATGAGCAGTTCTTC.

CDR3 in amino acids: CASRRTGRREQYF. The CDR3, as DNA: TGTGCCAGCAGACGGACAGGGCGCCGCGAGCAGTACTTC. The chain couples TRBV14 to TRBJ2-7; TRBD1 agrees at 8 bases. The CDR3 is 13 amino acids. The V and J ends lost 6 bases and 6 bases, in that order; junction bases with no gene match: 7. Germline V gene sequence: CDR1 SGHDN, CDR2 FVKESK.

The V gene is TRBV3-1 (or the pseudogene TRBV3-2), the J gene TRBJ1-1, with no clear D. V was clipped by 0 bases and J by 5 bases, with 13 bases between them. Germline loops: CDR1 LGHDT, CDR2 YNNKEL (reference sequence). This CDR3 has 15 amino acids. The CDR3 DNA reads TGTGCCAGCAGCCAAGACGCGTCCCCGGGTACTGAAGCTTTCTTT. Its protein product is CASSQDASPGTEAFF.

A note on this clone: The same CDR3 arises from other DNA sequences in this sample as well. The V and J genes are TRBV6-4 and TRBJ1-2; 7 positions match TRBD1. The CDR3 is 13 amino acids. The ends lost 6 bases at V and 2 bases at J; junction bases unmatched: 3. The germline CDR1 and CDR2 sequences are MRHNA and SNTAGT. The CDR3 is CASSRDRNYGYTF. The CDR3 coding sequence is TGTGCCAGCAGCCGGGACAGAAACTATGGCTACACCTTC.

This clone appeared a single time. The CDR3 loop is CASRTSGEQYF. CDR3 coding DNA: TGTGCCAGCAGGACTAGCGGCGAGCAGTACTTC. J is TRBJ2-7 and V is TRBV2; 9 bases agree with TRBD2. This CDR3 has 11 amino acids. The V and J ends lost 6 bases and 6 bases, in that order; junction bases with no gene match: 0. Germline V lookup: CDR1 SNHLY, CDR2 FYNNEI. The full variable domain, rest sourced from reference TRBV2 and TRBJ2-7, is EPEVTQTPSHQVTQMGQEVILRCVPISNHLYFYWYRQILGQKVEFLVSFYNNEISEKSEIFDDQFSVERPDGSNFTLKIRSTKLEDSAMYFCASRTSGEQYFGPGTRLTVT.

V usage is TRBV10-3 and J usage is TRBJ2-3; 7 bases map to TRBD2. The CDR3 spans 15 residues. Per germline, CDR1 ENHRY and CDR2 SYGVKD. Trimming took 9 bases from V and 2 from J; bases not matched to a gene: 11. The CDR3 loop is CAISTGAGLTDTQYF. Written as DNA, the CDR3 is TGTGCCATTTCAACCGGAGCGGGGCTCACAGATACGCAGTATTTT.

The CDR3 DNA is TGTGCCAGCAGCCCACCGGGACAGGGGGCCCACGAGCAGTACTTC. It is translated as CASSPPGQGAHEQYF. This chain uses TRBV16 with TRBJ2-7; 12 bases agree with TRBD1. The CDR3 covers 15 residues. CDR1 and CDR2 from the germline V gene are KGHSY and FQNENV. V dropped 4 bases and J dropped 5; count of bases not matched to a gene: 6.

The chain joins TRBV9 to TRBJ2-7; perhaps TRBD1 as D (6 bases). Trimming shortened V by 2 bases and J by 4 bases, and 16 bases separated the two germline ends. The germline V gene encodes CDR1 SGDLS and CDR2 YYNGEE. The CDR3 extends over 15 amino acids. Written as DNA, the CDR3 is TGTGCCAGCAGCGTCCGATCCGGGACACCGTACGAGCAGTACTTC. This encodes CASSVRSGTPYEQYF.

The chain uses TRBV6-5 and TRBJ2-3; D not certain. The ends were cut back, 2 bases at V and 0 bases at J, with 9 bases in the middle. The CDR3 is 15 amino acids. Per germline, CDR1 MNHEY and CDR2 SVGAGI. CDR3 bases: TGTGCCAGCAGTTACGCAGCGACTAGCACAGATACGCAGTATTTT. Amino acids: CASSYAATSTDTQYF.

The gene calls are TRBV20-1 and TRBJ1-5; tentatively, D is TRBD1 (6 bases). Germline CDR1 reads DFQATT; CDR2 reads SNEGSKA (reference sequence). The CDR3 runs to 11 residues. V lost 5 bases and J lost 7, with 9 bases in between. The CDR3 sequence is CSALQGQPQHF. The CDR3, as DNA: TGCAGTGCTCTACAGGGACAGCCCCAGCATTTT.

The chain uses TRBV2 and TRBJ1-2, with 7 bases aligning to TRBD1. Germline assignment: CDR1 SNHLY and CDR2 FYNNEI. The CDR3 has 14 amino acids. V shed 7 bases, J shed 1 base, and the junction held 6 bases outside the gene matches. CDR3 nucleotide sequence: TGTGCCAGCATCCCAGGGGGGTTTAACTATGGCTACACCTTC. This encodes CASIPGGFNYGYTF.

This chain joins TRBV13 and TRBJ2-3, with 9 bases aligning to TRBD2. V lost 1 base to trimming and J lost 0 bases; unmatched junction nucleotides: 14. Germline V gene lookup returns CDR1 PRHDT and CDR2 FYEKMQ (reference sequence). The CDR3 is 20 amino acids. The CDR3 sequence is CASSLDHFAGGPESTDTQYF. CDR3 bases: TGTGCCAGCAGCTTAGACCACTTCGCGGGGGGGCCAGAAAGCACAGATACGCAGTATTTT.

The CDR3: CASSSLGGARGEQYF. CDR3 in DNA: TGTGCCAGCAGCTCGTTGGGCGGGGCCCGAGGCGAGCAGTACTTC. The chain couples TRBV5-5 to TRBJ2-7, with D possibly matching TRBD2 (6 bases). Germline V lookup: CDR1 SGHKS, CDR2 YYEKEE (reference sequence). V was pared by 3 bases and J by 6 bases, with 19 bases between. The CDR3 has 15 amino acids.

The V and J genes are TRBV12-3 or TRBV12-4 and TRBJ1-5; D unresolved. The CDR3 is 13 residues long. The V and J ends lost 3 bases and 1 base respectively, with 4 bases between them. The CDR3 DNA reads TGTGCCAGCAGTTTGCAGAGCAATCAGCCCCAGCATTTT. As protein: CASSLQSNQPQHF.

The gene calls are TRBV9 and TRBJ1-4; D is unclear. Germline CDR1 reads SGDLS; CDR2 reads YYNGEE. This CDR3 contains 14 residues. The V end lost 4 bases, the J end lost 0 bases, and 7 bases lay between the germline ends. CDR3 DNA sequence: TGTGCCAGCAGCCCGGAGGCAACTAATGAAAAACTGTTTTTT. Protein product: CASSPEATNEKLFF.

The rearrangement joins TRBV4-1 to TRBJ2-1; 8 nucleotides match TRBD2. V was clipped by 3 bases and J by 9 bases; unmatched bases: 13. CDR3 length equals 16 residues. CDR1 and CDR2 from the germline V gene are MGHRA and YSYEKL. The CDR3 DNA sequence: TGCGCCAGCAGCCACGACGGGGGACTAGTGTTTGGTGAGCAGTTCTTC. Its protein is CASSHDGGLVFGEQFF.

CDR3 in amino acids: CASSLRQGNYGYTF. In DNA, the CDR3 is TGTGCCAGCAGCCTTCGACAGGGGAACTATGGCTACACCTTC. This chain joins TRBV7-6 and TRBJ1-2; TRBD1 matches at 8 bases. Germline V lookup: CDR1 SGHVS, CDR2 FNYEAQ. The junction had 4 bases not matched to a gene; V was cut back by 5 bases and J by 2 bases. The length of the CDR3 is 14 residues.

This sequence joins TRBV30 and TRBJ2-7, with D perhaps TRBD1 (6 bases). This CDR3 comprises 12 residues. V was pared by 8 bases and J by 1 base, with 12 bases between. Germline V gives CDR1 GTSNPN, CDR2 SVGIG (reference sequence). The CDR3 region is CAGGRGSYEQYF. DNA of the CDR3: TGTGCCGGGGGCAGGGGTTCCTACGAGCAGTACTTC.

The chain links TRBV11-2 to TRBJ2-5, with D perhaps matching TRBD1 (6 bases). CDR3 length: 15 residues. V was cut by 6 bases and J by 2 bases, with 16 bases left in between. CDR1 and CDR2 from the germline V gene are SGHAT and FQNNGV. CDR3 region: CASSRGGSWQETQYF. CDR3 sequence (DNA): TGTGCCAGCAGTCGAGGGGGTAGTTGGCAAGAGACCCAGTACTTC.

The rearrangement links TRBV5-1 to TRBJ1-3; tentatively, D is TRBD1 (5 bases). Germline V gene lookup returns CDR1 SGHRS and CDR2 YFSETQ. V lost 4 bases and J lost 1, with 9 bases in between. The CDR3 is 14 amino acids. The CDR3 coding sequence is TGCGCCAGCAGCCCTCAGGGTTCTGGAAACACCATATATTTT. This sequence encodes CASSPQGSGNTIYF.

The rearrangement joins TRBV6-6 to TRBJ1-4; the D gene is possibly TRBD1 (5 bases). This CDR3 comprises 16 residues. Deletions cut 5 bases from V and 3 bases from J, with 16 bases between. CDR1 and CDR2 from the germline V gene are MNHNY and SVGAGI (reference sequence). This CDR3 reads CASSPPLGQANEKLFF. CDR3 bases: TGTGCCAGCAGTCCACCGTTGGGGCAGGCTAATGAAAAACTGTTTTTT.

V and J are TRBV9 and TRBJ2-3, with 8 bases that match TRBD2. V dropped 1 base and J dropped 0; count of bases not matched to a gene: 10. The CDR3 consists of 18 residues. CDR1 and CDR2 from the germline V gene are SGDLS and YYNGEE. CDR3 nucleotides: TGTGCCAGCAGCGTAAAGCGGGAGTGGGGGACTAGCACAGATACGCAGTATTTT. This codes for CASSVKREWGTSTDTQYF.

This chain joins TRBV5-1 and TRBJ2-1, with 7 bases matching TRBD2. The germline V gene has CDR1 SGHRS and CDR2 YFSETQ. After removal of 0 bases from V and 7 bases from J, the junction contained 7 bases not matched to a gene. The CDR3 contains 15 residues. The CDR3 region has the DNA TGCGCCAGCAGCTTGGATCCCGGGAGGAGGAATGAGCAGTTCTTC. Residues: CASSLDPGRRNEQFF. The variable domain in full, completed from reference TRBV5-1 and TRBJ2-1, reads KAGVTQTPRYLIKTRGQQVTLSCSPISGHRSVSWYQQTPGQGLQFLFEYFSETQRNKGNFPGRFSGRQFSNSRSEMNVSTLELGDSALYLCASSLDPGRRNEQFFGPGTRLTVL.